Shown below are 16 T cell receptor beta chains from a single sample sequenced in a study of blood T cell repertoires in COVID-19. The protocol was immunoSEQ multiplex PCR, while the TCRdb copy is restricted to in-frame clones and leaves out a portion. The data show 100,000 to 150,000 clones, approximately 89% seen once. Source material: peripheral blood. Receptor source: a woman aged 70 to 79 with COVID-19, enrolled during active disease.

The genes are TRBV25-1 and TRBJ2-3, with TRBD2 matching 8 bases. The trim removed 3 bases at V and 0 bases at J, leaving 8 bases unmatched. CDR1 MGHDK and CDR2 SYGVNS come from the germline V gene. The CDR3 is 17 amino acids. The CDR3 reads CASSDWASGPSTDTQYF. CDR3 DNA: TGTGCCAGCAGTGACTGGGCTAGCGGGCCTAGCACAGATACGCAGTATTTT. The full variable domain, completed using reference TRBV25-1 and TRBJ2-3, is EADIYQTPRYLVIGTGKKITLECSQTMGHDKMYWYQQDPGMELHLIHYSYGVNSTEKGDLSSESTVSRIRTEHFPLTLESARPSHTSQYLCASSDWASGPSTDTQYFGPGTRLTVL.

The chain has TRBV19 and TRBJ1-2; the D gene is possibly TRBD1 (5 bases). This CDR3 spans 17 amino acids. Germline V gives CDR1 LNHDA, CDR2 SQIVND (reference sequence). The germline V and J ends were trimmed by 7 bases and 4 bases, with 25 bases remaining between them. This CDR3 reads CASTSAGGANSGYGYTF. CDR3 nucleotide sequence: TGTGCCAGTACCTCAGCGGGAGGGGCCAACAGTGGCTATGGCTACACCTTC.

V and J are TRBV28 and TRBJ1-6, with 8 bases aligning to TRBD1. Per the germline V gene, CDR1 is MDHEN and CDR2 is SYDVKM. The ends lost 5 bases at V and 0 bases at J; junction bases unmatched: 6. The CDR3 length is 17 residues. The CDR3: CASSPRTGPSYNSPLHF. The CDR3 region has the DNA TGTGCCAGCAGTCCACGGACAGGGCCCTCCTATAATTCACCCCTCCACTTT.

In nucleotides, the CDR3 is TGTGCCACCAGTGATTTTCCCGGTGAGCAGTTCTTC. Residues: CATSDFPGEQFF. The chain couples TRBV24-1 to TRBJ2-1; no clear D gene. V shed 1 base and J shed 9 bases, with 6 bases lying between them. Germline CDR1 and CDR2: KGHDR and SFDVKD. The CDR3 contains 12 residues.

This sequence joins TRBV7-2 and TRBJ2-7; 7 bases are a match to TRBD2. Germline CDR1 reads SGHTA; CDR2 reads FQGNSA. After removal of 5 bases from V and 3 bases from J, the junction contained 10 bases not matched to a gene. This CDR3 has 15 amino acids. The CDR3 reads CASSRGEGLSYEQYF. CDR3 coding DNA: TGTGCCAGCAGCCGGGGGGAGGGGCTTAGCTACGAGCAGTACTTC.

The chain combines TRBV29-1 with TRBJ2-7; TRBD1 matches 7 bases. V gave up 7 bases and J gave up 5 bases; unmatched junction bases: 8. The germline V gene has CDR1 SQVTM and CDR2 ANQGSEA. There are 12 residues in the CDR3. CDR3 in DNA: TGCAGCGCCCGGGACAGTTTACACGAGCAGTACTTC. Protein product: CSARDSLHEQYF.

This clone was counted between two and nine times. The chain couples TRBV11-2 to TRBJ1-2, with D perhaps TRBD1 (5 bases). Germline assignment: CDR1 SGHAT and CDR2 FQNNGV. The V and J ends lost 2 bases and 8 bases respectively, with 12 bases between them. The CDR3 is 13 amino acids. CDR3 amino acids: CASSLTSREGYTF. The CDR3, as DNA: TGTGCCAGCAGCTTAACGAGCAGGGAAGGCTACACCTTC.

The J gene is TRBJ1-1, the V gene TRBV18; TRBD1 matches 9 bases. V dropped 2 bases and J dropped 4; count of bases not matched to a gene: 5. The CDR3 length is 15 residues. Per the germline V gene, CDR1 is KGHSH and CDR2 is LQKENI. This CDR3 is CASSPLDRGFTEAFF. Written as DNA, the CDR3 is TGTGCCAGCTCACCATTGGACAGGGGATTCACTGAAGCTTTCTTT.

The gene calls are TRBV9 and TRBJ1-1; D is undetermined. The germline CDR1 and CDR2 sequences are SGDLS and YYNGEE. There are 13 residues in the CDR3. V gave up 0 bases and J gave up 8 bases, with 11 bases separating them. The CDR3 DNA is TGTGCCAGCAGCGTAGGTCCAACGGGGGAAGCTTTCTTT. Translated: CASSVGPTGEAFF. The complete variable domain, with remaining parts taken from reference TRBV9 and TRBJ1-1, reads DSGVTQTPKHLITATGQRVTLRCSPRSGDLSVYWYQQSLDQGLQFLIQYYNGEERAKGNILERFSAQQFPDLHSELNLSSLELGDSALYFCASSVGPTGEAFFGQGTRLTVV.

V gene TRBV6-1 combines with J gene TRBJ1-3; D unresolved. Trimming stripped 1 base from V and 0 bases from J, with 7 bases between. The CDR3 loop spans 15 amino acids. CDR1 MNHNS and CDR2 SASEGT come from the germline V gene. The CDR3 coding sequence is TGTGCCAGCAGTGAAGGAGGTCTCTCTGGAAACACCATATATTTT. Translation gives CASSEGGLSGNTIYF.

J is TRBJ1-2 and V is TRBV19; D is possibly TRBD1 (6 bases). The CDR3 extends over 12 amino acids. V lost 7 bases to trimming and J lost 1 base, with 7 bases between them. Germline V gene sequence: CDR1 LNHDA, CDR2 SQIVND (reference sequence). Written as DNA, the CDR3 is TGTGCCAGTAAGGACAGTAACTATGGCTACACCTTC. It yields the protein CASKDSNYGYTF.

V and J are TRBV28 and TRBJ1-6; 8 positions agree with TRBD1. This CDR3 has 15 amino acids. Germline-derived CDR1 and CDR2 are MDHEN and SYDVKM. With V trimmed by 8 bases and J by 11 bases, 14 bases remained unmatched. CDR3 coding DNA: TGTGCCAGCTGGGCCCCCCGCGACAGGGGTACACCCCTCCACTTT. Encoded protein: CASWAPRDRGTPLHF. The full variable domain, in which reference TRBV28 and TRBJ1-6 provide the parts outside the CDR3, is DVKVTQSSRYLVKRTGEKVFLECVQDMDHENMFWYRQDPGLGLRLIYFSYDVKMKEKGDIPEGYSVSREKKERFSLILESASTNQTSMYLCASWAPRDRGTPLHFGNGTRLTVT.

The gene calls are TRBV14 and TRBJ1-3, with no clear D. Germline V gene lookup returns CDR1 SGHDN and CDR2 FVKESK. The V end lost 2 bases, the J end lost 7 bases, and 6 bases lay between the germline ends. This CDR3 is built from 12 residues. For the CDR3, the DNA is TGTGCCAGCAGCCAATCACGGAACACCATATATTTT. It is translated as CASSQSRNTIYF.

This clone has ten or more counts. The chain couples TRBV7-6 to TRBJ2-5; 11 nucleotides line up with TRBD2. J gave up 1 base and V 4 bases, and 11 bases lay outside the gene matches. The germline V gene encodes CDR1 SGHVS and CDR2 FNYEAQ. The CDR3 has 18 amino acids. CDR3 DNA: TGTGCCAGCAGCTCCACACTCCCGGGACTAGCGGCCCAAGAGACCCAGTACTTC. Translation gives CASSSTLPGLAAQETQYF.

This sequence joins TRBV5-6 and TRBJ2-7, with D unclear. Germline lookup yields CDR1 SGHDT and CDR2 YYEEEE. The CDR3 runs to 17 residues. The V end was cut by 3 bases, the J end by 5 bases, with 24 bases between. CDR3 DNA sequence: TGTGCCAGCAGCTCCCGTCGGCCGGGTTGGTCGTCGCACGAGCAGTACTTC. Its translation is CASSSRRPGWSSHEQYF.

J is TRBJ1-4 and V is TRBV5-5, with D uncertain. V dropped 0 bases and J dropped 0 bases, with 6 bases sitting between them. CDR3 length equals 15 residues. Germline-derived CDR1 and CDR2 are SGHKS and YYEKEE (reference sequence). This chain's CDR3 is CASSLDGTTNEKLFF. The CDR3 DNA follows: TGTGCCAGCAGCTTGGACGGGACAACTAATGAAAAACTGTTTTTT.